This T cell receptor beta chain was sequenced in a study of T cell responses to AZD1222 COVID-19 vaccine. Clones were read by immunoSEQ multiplex PCR, and TCRdb kept only the in-frame ones, dropping some. The sample contains 150,000 to 200,000 clones, 85% to 95% of which appear only once. The germline CDR1 and CDR2 sequences are MGHDK and SYGVNS. The CDR3 runs 13 residues. Trimming removed 7 bases from V and 0 bases from J, with 6 bases in between. The specimen was peripheral blood, collected on day 0 of AZD1222 vaccination. The chain combines TRBV25-1 with TRBJ1-4; no firm D call. The receptor's source is an adult in good health. In nucleotides, the CDR3 is TGTGCCAGCAAGATTGCAACTAATGAAAAACTGTTTTTT. Its translation is CASKIATNEKLFF.